The 5 T cell receptor beta chains reported below all come from one sample, sequenced in a study of blood T cells in healthy people across ages (dated by TCRdb to about 2015). The receptor library was made with 5' RACE. The sequencing machine was an Illumina HiSeq 2500. A second about 7 to 12 cycle PCR used a sample-barcoded 5' primer and a J-beta primer mix. The public sequencing data were trimmed at Q25 with fastp and processed into clonotypes with MiXCR by TCRdb, which kept only in-frame beta chains. Rows merge per CDR3 protein into single entries with the most common DNA and genes. The sample table contains 1.5 million to 2 million distinct CDR3 sequences; only one count was recorded for about 31% of them. The ten largest clones represent approximately 10% of the sample. The sequencing sample was made of blood. The source of these receptors is a woman in her twenties or thirties in good health.

This clonotype was seen just once. J is TRBJ2-1 and V is TRBV29-1, with D perhaps matching TRBD1 or TRBD2 (6 bases each). Between the trimmed V and J ends, which lost 0 bases and 4 bases, there was a span of 16 bases. CDR3 length: 16 residues. The germline V gene has CDR1 SQVTM and CDR2 ANQGSEA. The CDR3 sequence is CSVEDEGGPGYNEQFF. The CDR3 DNA is TGCAGCGTTGAAGATGAGGGGGGCCCGGGATACAATGAGCAGTTCTTC.

The chain links TRBV6-5 to TRBJ1-1; D is possibly TRBD1 (6 bases). Trimming shortened V by 2 bases and J by 4 bases, and 17 bases separated the two germline ends. The germline CDR1 and CDR2 sequences are MNHEY and SVGAGI. The CDR3 has 16 amino acids. The CDR3 loop reads CASSYTNTGMGTEAFF. CDR3 DNA sequence: TGTGCCAGCAGTTACACGAACACAGGGATGGGCACTGAAGCTTTCTTT.

This clonotype was seen more than once but under ten times. CDR3 DNA sequence: TGCGCCAGCAGCTTGGGAGAAACGCGGGAGACCCAGTACTTC. Amino acid sequence: CASSLGETRETQYF. The V and J genes are TRBV5-1 and TRBJ2-5; D remains unclear. The CDR3 length is 14 residues. The ends were cut back, 0 bases at V and 5 bases at J, with 11 bases in the middle. The germline CDR1 and CDR2 sequences are SGHRS and YFSETQ.

A few counts support this clonotype. Mismatch with germline at one junction end may stem from a read error. The CDR3 is CASSPISTYERYF. The CDR3, as DNA: TGTGCCAGCAGTCCCATTTCAACCTACGAGCGGTACTTC. The chain combines TRBV7-9 with TRBJ2-7; D is unclear. The CDR3 is 13 residues long. Germline values: CDR1 SEHNR, CDR2 FQNEAQ (reference sequence).

This rearrangement joins TRBV6-1 to TRBJ1-6; D is unclear. Germline CDR1 reads MNHNS; CDR2 reads SASEGT. The CDR3 spans 15 residues. Trimming shortened V by 6 bases and J by 8 bases, and 17 bases separated the two germline ends. The chain's CDR3 is CASSPDPHSDSPLHF. The CDR3 region has the DNA TGTGCCAGCAGCCCAGACCCCCATTCGGATTCACCCCTCCACTTT.